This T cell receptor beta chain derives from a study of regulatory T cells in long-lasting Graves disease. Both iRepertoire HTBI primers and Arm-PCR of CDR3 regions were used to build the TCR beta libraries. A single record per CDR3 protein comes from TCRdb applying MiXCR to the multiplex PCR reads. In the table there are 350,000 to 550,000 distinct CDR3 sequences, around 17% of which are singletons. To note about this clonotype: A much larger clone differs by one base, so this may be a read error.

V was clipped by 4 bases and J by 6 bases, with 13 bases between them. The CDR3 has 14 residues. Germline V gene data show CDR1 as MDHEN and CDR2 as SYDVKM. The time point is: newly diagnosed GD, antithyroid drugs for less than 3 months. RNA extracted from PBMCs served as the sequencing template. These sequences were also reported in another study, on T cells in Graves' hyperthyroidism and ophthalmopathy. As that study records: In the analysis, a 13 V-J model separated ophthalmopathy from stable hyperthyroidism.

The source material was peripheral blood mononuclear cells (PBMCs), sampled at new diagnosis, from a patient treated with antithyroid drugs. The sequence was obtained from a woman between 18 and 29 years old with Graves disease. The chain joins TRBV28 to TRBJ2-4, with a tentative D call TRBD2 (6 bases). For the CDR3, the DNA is TGTGCCAGCAGTTCGTCGGGGGACGGAAACATTCAGTACTTC. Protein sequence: CASSSSGDGNIQYF.